This T cell receptor beta chain comes out of a study of T cell responses to AZD1222 COVID-19 vaccine. Study results and caveats: Nearly half of the spike-specific TCRs reportedly recognize variant regions that carry no mutations. Only a handful of AZD1222 recipients tested seropositive at baseline. White British ancestry dominated among donors, who included more females, and clonal diversity was possibly underestimated. Repertoires were obtained only post-peak T cell response.

This clone was observed a few times. The antigen is undetermined. Repertoires were generated with immunoSEQ multiplex PCR, while TCRdb's copy carries only in-frame clones and drops some. The sample includes around 140,000 clones, roughly 85% of them seen just once. This CDR3 region has 14 residues. CDR1 and CDR2 (germline): KGHDR, SFDVKD. Trimming stripped 4 bases from V and 6 bases from J, with 11 bases between. The specimen comprised peripheral blood, sampled 28 days after the second dose of the MenACWY control vaccine. This TCR derives from an adult who received the MenACWY meningococcal vaccine as a control. This chain uses TRBV24-1 with TRBJ2-2; no reliable D call. CDR3 residues: CATSDPVIAGELFF. As DNA, the CDR3 is TGTGCCACCAGTGACCCGGTTATCGCCGGGGAGCTGTTTTTT.